The count of the clone carrying this T cell receptor beta chain is one. Its antigen is unknown. TCRdb redid the calling of the 5' RACE reads with MiXCR, one entry per CDR3 protein. The sample consists of some 150,000 distinct CDR3 sequences, 3.5% to 5% of them appearing once. This sample is part of a study of human T cells and chemical hapten exposure. About the study: Small pooled library volume differences chiefly drove per-sample TCR yield variation. General study findings and limits: TCRs whose frequency exceeded 1 in 1000 remained the same following DPC sensitization.

The total RNA was obtained from whole blood that was not fractionated. Trimming took 4 bases from V and 11 from J, leaving 19 bases between them. This CDR3 spans 14 amino acids. The V gene's germline CDR1 is SGHRS and CDR2 YFSETQ. V and J are TRBV5-1 and TRBJ2-1; D may be TRBD1 or TRBD2 (6 bases each). The receptor's source is a female donor in good health. The CDR3 loop reads CASSTTPGGRKQFF. The CDR3 nucleotides read TGCGCCAGCAGCACAACCCCTGGGGGGCGGAAGCAGTTCTTC.